This T cell receptor (beta chain) was obtained from a study of beta chain features in type 1 diabetes. Looking at the study overall: The examined sorted cells totaled under 120 million across samples. The study's findings and limits: Type 1 diabetes patients had TCRB CDR3s that were shorter (moderately but significantly so) in all four CD4+ subsets.

The sequenced template was cDNA made from the entire isolated RNA. An average of approximately 4 million reads was obtained for naive, central memory and regulatory T cell samples. Clones were sequenced by immunoSEQ multiplex PCR, and TCRdb holds only the in-frame ones, with some missing. The sample consists of about 160,000 clones, almost 65% of them appearing once. With 2 bases clipped from V and 10 bases from J, the junction kept 7 bases outside the gene matches. Germline V gene data show CDR1 as SNHLY and CDR2 as FYNNEI. CDR3 length: 15 residues. A note on this clone: Its target is unknown.

This clonotype was sampled from a man aged 30-40 years with type 1 diabetes. The sequenced sample consisted of naive CD4+ T cells from blood. This chain joins TRBV2 and TRBJ1-6; 8 nucleotides align to TRBD1. Written as DNA, the CDR3 is TGTGCCAGCAGTGAACGGACAGGGTACGTCTCACCCCTCCACTTT. Residues: CASSERTGYVSPLHF.